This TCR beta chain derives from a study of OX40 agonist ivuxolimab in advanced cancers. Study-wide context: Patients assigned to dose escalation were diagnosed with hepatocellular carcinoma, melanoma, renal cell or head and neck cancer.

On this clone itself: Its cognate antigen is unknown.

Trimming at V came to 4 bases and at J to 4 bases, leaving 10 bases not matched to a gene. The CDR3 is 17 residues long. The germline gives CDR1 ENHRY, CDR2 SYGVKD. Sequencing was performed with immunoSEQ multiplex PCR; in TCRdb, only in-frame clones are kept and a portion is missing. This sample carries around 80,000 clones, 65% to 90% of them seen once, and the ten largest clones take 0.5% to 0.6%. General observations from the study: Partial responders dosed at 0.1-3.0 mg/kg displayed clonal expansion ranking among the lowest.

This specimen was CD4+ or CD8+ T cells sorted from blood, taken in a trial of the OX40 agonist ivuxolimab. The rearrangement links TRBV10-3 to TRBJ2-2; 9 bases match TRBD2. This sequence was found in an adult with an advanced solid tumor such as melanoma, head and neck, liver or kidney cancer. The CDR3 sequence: CAISVVAGGPVTGELFF. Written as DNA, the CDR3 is TGTGCCATCAGTGTGGTTGCGGGAGGGCCGGTCACCGGGGAGCTGTTTTTT.